Shown below are 32 T cell receptor beta chains from a single sample sequenced in a study of cytomegalovirus exposure and HLA in healthy donors. Vbeta (60) and Jbeta (13) primers were used in the PCR. Clones were sequenced by immunoSEQ multiplex PCR, and TCRdb holds only the in-frame ones, with some missing. The sample lists 50,000 to 65,000 clones; roughly 73% were seen once. The specimen was PBMCs. The source of these receptors is a middle-aged woman in good health and CMV-seropositive.

The J gene is TRBJ2-3, the V gene TRBV7-2; possible D gene TRBD2, 6 bases. Trimming pared 5 bases from V and 4 bases from J, leaving 13 bases between. The CDR3 is 14 amino acids. Germline values: CDR1 SGHTA, CDR2 FQGNSA. The CDR3 here is CASSPIGGSDTQYF. The CDR3 region has the DNA TGTGCCAGCAGCCCCATTGGAGGGTCAGATACGCAGTATTTT.

This clone was counted only a few times. The chain carries TRBV7-3 and TRBJ2-1; 11 bases align to TRBD2. The V gene end was trimmed by 5 bases and the J gene end by 5 bases; junction bases not matched to a gene: 5. The germline V gene has CDR1 SGHTA and CDR2 FQGTGA. CDR3 length: 15 amino acids. The CDR3 DNA is TGTGCCAGCAGCCCTGGGACTAGCGGTGACAATGAGCAGTTCTTC. Its translation is CASSPGTSGDNEQFF.

This clone has only a few counts. The chain links TRBV5-6 to TRBJ2-7, with TRBD1 matching 7 bases. This CDR3 region has 13 residues. The germline CDR1 and CDR2 sequences are SGHDT and YYEEEE. The junction had 9 bases not matched to a gene; V was cut back by 6 bases and J by 6 bases. For the CDR3, the DNA is TGTGCCAGCACCGTGGGACAGAAGGGCGAGCAGTACTTC. Translated: CASTVGQKGEQYF.

This clone was observed a single time. The CDR3 region has the DNA TGTGCCAGCTCACCGACAGGGGGCAGCGAGCAGTACTTC. Translating it yields CASSPTGGSEQYF. The J gene is TRBJ2-7, the V gene TRBV18, with 10 positions matching TRBD1. The CDR3 runs 13 residues. The V gene's germline CDR1 is KGHSH and CDR2 LQKENI. Losses at the gene ends were 3 bases for V and 6 bases for J; bases not matched to a gene: 2.

This sequence joins TRBV7-9 and TRBJ1-5; D possibly corresponds to TRBD1 (6 bases). The CDR3 length is 14 residues. CDR1 SEHNR and CDR2 FQNEAQ come from the germline V gene (reference sequence). Deletions cut 6 bases from V and 4 bases from J, with 13 bases between. The CDR3 DNA reads TGTGCCAGCAGTCAAGGACAGCTTAATCAGCCCCAGCATTTT. Its protein product is CASSQGQLNQPQHF.

The chain couples TRBV5-1 to TRBJ1-1; D perhaps matches TRBD1 (5 bases). The CDR3 runs 14 residues. Germline values: CDR1 SGHRS, CDR2 YFSETQ. The V and J ends lost 0 bases and 11 bases respectively, with 17 bases between them. The CDR3 bases are TGCGCCAGCAGCTTGGAGCCCGGGGGAGGTGAGGCTTTCTTT. Translated: CASSLEPGGGEAFF.

This clone was picked up one time. V is TRBV6-6 and J is TRBJ1-2; TRBD1 is a possible D gene (6 bases). The CDR3 loop spans 13 amino acids. Germline-derived CDR1 and CDR2 are MNHNY and SVGAGI (reference sequence). V gave up 6 bases and J gave up 4 bases, with 12 bases separating them. Here the CDR3 DNA reads TGTGCCAGCAGCACCGGACAGTTCTATGGCTACACCTTC. Translating it yields CASSTGQFYGYTF.

The chain is built from TRBV11-2 and TRBJ2-1, with unresolved D. The germline V gene has CDR1 SGHAT and CDR2 FQNNGV. The CDR3 contains 12 residues. Trimming pared 2 bases from V and 6 bases from J, leaving 5 bases between. The CDR3 sequence is CASSLRVNEQFF. CDR3 sequence (DNA): TGTGCCAGCAGCTTACGGGTCAATGAGCAGTTCTTC. The whole variable domain, filled in from reference TRBV11-2 and TRBJ2-1, reads EAGVAQSPRYKIIEKRQSVAFWCNPISGHATLYWYQQILGQGPKLLIQFQNNGVVDDSQLPKDRFSAERLKGVDSTLKIQPAKLEDSAVYLCASSLRVNEQFFGPGTRLTVL.

The V gene is TRBV6-1, the J gene TRBJ2-3; D possibly corresponds to TRBD1 (5 bases). V lost 2 bases to trimming and J lost 4 bases, with 13 bases between them. Germline V lookup: CDR1 MNHNS, CDR2 SASEGT. The CDR3 sequence is 15 residues long. The CDR3 DNA reads as TGTGCCAGCAGTGAATCGGGCAGGGCTTCAGATACGCAGTATTTT. It specifies CASSESGRASDTQYF.

The gene calls are TRBV6-1 and TRBJ1-3; 7 nucleotides line up with TRBD1. The CDR3 totals 19 residues. Germline assignment: CDR1 MNHNS and CDR2 SASEGT. The V gene end was trimmed by 3 bases and the J gene end by 0 bases; junction bases not matched to a gene: 14. The CDR3 nucleotides read TGTGCCAGCAGTGATGCCGACAGGGCCTATCGTCGCTCTGGAAACACCATATATTTT. It yields the protein CASSDADRAYRRSGNTIYF.

The gene calls are TRBV10-1 and TRBJ2-7; 9 bases match TRBD1. Germline lookup yields CDR1 WNHNN and CDR2 SYGVQD (reference sequence). After removal of 6 bases from V and 7 bases from J, the junction contained 16 bases not matched to a gene. The CDR3 extends over 16 amino acids. The CDR3 coding sequence is TGCGCCAGCAGGGTAGCAAAGGGACAGGGAATTTCTGAGCAGTACTTC. Translated: CASRVAKGQGISEQYF.

The gene calls are TRBV28 and TRBJ2-6, with no clear D. Trimming stripped 3 bases from V and 0 bases from J, with 9 bases between. Germline CDR1 reads MDHEN; CDR2 reads SYDVKM. The CDR3 extends over 16 amino acids. The CDR3 bases are TGTGCCAGCAGTTTCGGGTCGGGCTCTGGGGCCAACGTCCTGACTTTC. Translating gives CASSFGSGSGANVLTF.

This clone has only a few counts. The gene calls are TRBV5-1 and TRBJ2-7, with D possibly TRBD2 on 7 matching bases. V lost 4 bases to trimming and J lost 2 bases, with 13 bases between them. There are 14 residues in the CDR3. Germline loops: CDR1 SGHRS, CDR2 YFSETQ. For the CDR3, the DNA is TGCGCCAGCAGCCTCCGGGGGGCAACCTACGAGCAGTACTTC. This translates into CASSLRGATYEQYF.

The rearrangement uses TRBV5-6 and TRBJ1-1; 8 bases line up with TRBD1. V lost 1 base, J lost 4 bases, and 3 bases stayed unmatched. Germline-derived CDR1 and CDR2 are SGHDT and YYEEEE. The CDR3 consists of 14 residues. The CDR3 reads CASSLITGGTEAFF. For the CDR3, the DNA is TGTGCCAGCAGCTTGATCACAGGGGGCACTGAAGCTTTCTTT. The full variable domain, in which reference TRBV5-6 and TRBJ1-1 provide the parts outside the CDR3, is DAGVTQSPTHLIKTRGQQVTLRCSPKSGHDTVSWYQQALGQGPQFIFQYYEEEERQRGNFPDRFSGHQFPNYSSELNVNALLLGDSALYLCASSLITGGTEAFFGQGTRLTVV.

V is TRBV30 and J is TRBJ1-6; D gene unclear. Germline CDR1 is GTSNPN and CDR2 is SVGIG (reference sequence). Trimming pared 1 base from V and 4 bases from J, leaving 11 bases between. The length of the CDR3 is 15 residues. The CDR3 bases are TGTGCCTGGAGTGGACCCCGGGAGTATAATTCACCCCTCCACTTT. Protein: CAWSGPREYNSPLHF.

This clone was counted only a few times. This chain uses TRBV11-3 with TRBJ1-1; TRBD1 matches at 9 bases. Germline V gene lookup returns CDR1 SGHNT and CDR2 YENEEA. V lost 9 bases and J lost 1; bases outside the gene matches: 3. The CDR3 loop spans 13 amino acids. Here the CDR3 DNA reads TGTGCCAGGGGACAGGGCGCGAACACTGAAGCTTTCTTT. Translation gives CARGQGANTEAFF.

Of note for this clone: Additional DNA sequences in this sample encode the identical CDR3. The chain recombines TRBV6-1 with TRBJ1-4; a weak D match, TRBD1 (5 bases). Germline values: CDR1 MNHNS, CDR2 SASEGT. This CDR3 is 14 amino acids long. With 1 base removed from V and 7 bases from J, the gap between germline ends came to 10 bases. CDR3 region: CASSEGTSSEKLFF. The DNA for the CDR3 is TGTGCCAGCAGTGAAGGGACATCCAGTGAAAAACTGTTTTTT.

The chain links TRBV18 to TRBJ2-3; D unresolved. The CDR3 sequence is 14 residues long. V was shortened by 6 bases and J by 4 bases, with 14 bases between the two germline ends. Germline V gene data show CDR1 as KGHSH and CDR2 as LQKENI. The CDR3 DNA follows: TGTGCCAGCTCCCGGGTCCTGCGGTCAGATACGCAGTATTTT. This sequence encodes CASSRVLRSDTQYF.

V usage is TRBV5-6 and J usage is TRBJ1-1; tentatively, D is TRBD1 (5 bases). Germline lookup yields CDR1 SGHDT and CDR2 YYEEEE. V lost 3 bases and J 2 bases, leaving 5 bases between the germline ends. The CDR3 is 12 residues long. The CDR3 bases are TGTGCCAGCAGCTGGGGCAACACTGAAGCTTTCTTT. Protein: CASSWGNTEAFF.

The chain combines TRBV2 with TRBJ1-4; D is ambiguous. The CDR3 extends over 15 amino acids. Between the trimmed V and J ends, which lost 6 bases and 8 bases, there was a span of 19 bases. Germline CDR1 SNHLY, CDR2 FYNNEI. This chain's CDR3 is CASRIPGAQAEKLFF. The CDR3 DNA reads TGTGCCAGCAGGATACCGGGAGCCCAGGCCGAAAAACTGTTTTTT.

This sequence joins TRBV4-3 and TRBJ2-4; D is perhaps TRBD2 (5 bases). CDR3 size: 14 residues. From germline, CDR1 is LGHNA and CDR2 YSLEER. Between the trimmed V and J ends, which lost 4 bases and 6 bases, there was a span of 13 bases. CDR3 in amino acids: CASSPAAGGNIQYF. The CDR3 bases are TGCGCCAGCAGCCCGGCGGCGGGTGGAAACATTCAGTACTTC.

This clone has a single count. The J gene is TRBJ1-5, the V gene TRBV2; TRBD1 matches at 7 bases. The germline CDR1 and CDR2 sequences are SNHLY and FYNNEI. The V segment lost 6 bases and the J segment 7 bases; nucleotides outside the gene matches: 12. CDR3 length: 15 residues. The CDR3 sequence is CASRAGGGTEQPQHF. The CDR3 DNA reads TGTGCCAGCAGGGCAGGGGGAGGTACGGAACAGCCCCAGCATTTT.

The J gene is TRBJ1-1, the V gene TRBV5-1; 8 positions agree with TRBD1. V lost 7 bases and J lost 6; bases outside the gene matches: 5. Germline V gives CDR1 SGHRS, CDR2 YFSETQ. CDR3 length: 12 residues. The CDR3 DNA sequence: TGCGCCAGCGGTGACAGGGGTGCTGAAGCTTTCTTT. Protein sequence: CASGDRGAEAFF.

Only one count was recorded for this clone. This chain links TRBV18 with TRBJ1-2; 7 bases match TRBD1. Per germline, CDR1 KGHSH and CDR2 LQKENI. This CDR3 is 15 amino acids long. With 2 bases clipped from V and 6 bases from J, the junction kept 9 bases outside the gene matches. CDR3 region: CASSPSRGGVDGYTF. The DNA for the CDR3 is TGTGCCAGCTCACCAAGTCGAGGGGGCGTGGATGGCTACACCTTC.

The chain joins TRBV27 to TRBJ1-6; D remains unclear. CDR1 is MNHEY, CDR2 SMNVEV, per germline (reference sequence). The CDR3 runs to 13 residues. Trimming took off 2 bases at V and 8 bases at J, with 7 bases between the two ends. In nucleotides, the CDR3 is TGTGCCAGCAGTTTAAATCGGGATTCACCCCTCCACTTT. Translated, it gives CASSLNRDSPLHF.

The J gene is TRBJ1-1, the V gene TRBV30; D remains ambiguous. CDR1 is GTSNPN, CDR2 SVGIG, per germline (reference sequence). The length of the CDR3 is 15 residues. With 0 bases removed from V and 0 bases from J, the gap between germline ends came to 11 bases. For the CDR3, the DNA is TGTGCCTGGAGTGTACTAAGTATTATGAACACTGAAGCTTTCTTT. Its translation: CAWSVLSIMNTEAFF.

This clone appeared a single time. The gene calls are TRBV6-5 and TRBJ1-4; the match to TRBD1 covers 7 bases. After removal of 6 bases from V and 8 bases from J, the junction contained 12 bases not matched to a gene. Per the germline V gene, CDR1 is MNHEY and CDR2 is SVGAGI. The CDR3 has 15 residues. CDR3 amino acids: CASSFVTGNSEKLFF. CDR3 nucleotides: TGTGCCAGCAGCTTCGTGACAGGGAATTCGGAAAAACTGTTTTTT.

The rearrangement uses TRBV9 and TRBJ2-2; TRBD1 might be the D (6 bases). There are 15 residues in the CDR3. The V and J ends lost 4 bases and 1 base respectively, with 11 bases between them. Germline V gene data show CDR1 as SGDLS and CDR2 as YYNGEE. The CDR3 is CASSPDRRNTGELFF. The DNA for the CDR3 is TGTGCCAGCAGCCCAGACAGGAGGAACACCGGGGAGCTGTTTTTT.

V and J are TRBV6-5 and TRBJ1-4; no clear D. CDR3 length equals 12 residues. Trimming stripped 4 bases from V and 4 bases from J, with 4 bases between. The germline gives CDR1 MNHEY, CDR2 SVGAGI. The CDR3 DNA reads as TGTGCCAGCAGTTCCTTTAATGAAAAACTGTTTTTT. Residues: CASSSFNEKLFF.

V gene TRBV2 combines with J gene TRBJ2-3; D is unresolved. There are 14 residues in the CDR3. Germline assignment: CDR1 SNHLY and CDR2 FYNNEI. The germline V and J ends were trimmed by 3 bases and 2 bases, with 9 bases remaining between them. CDR3 nucleotide sequence: TGTGCCAGCAGTGAGGGCAAATACACAGATACGCAGTATTTT. Its protein is CASSEGKYTDTQYF. Complete variable domain (other parts from reference TRBV2 and TRBJ2-3): EPEVTQTPSHQVTQMGQEVILRCVPISNHLYFYWYRQILGQKVEFLVSFYNNEISEKSEIFDDQFSVERPDGSNFTLKIRSTKLEDSAMYFCASSEGKYTDTQYFGPGTRLTVL.

The chain employs TRBV5-1 and TRBJ2-7; D may be TRBD2 (6 bases). Trimming took 0 bases from V and 12 from J, leaving 22 bases between them. The CDR3 totals 15 residues. The germline gives CDR1 SGHRS, CDR2 YFSETQ. The CDR3 sequence: CASSLAGSSGHQTYF. CDR3 DNA sequence: TGCGCCAGCAGCTTGGCCGGGTCCAGCGGGCACCAGACGTACTTC.

This clone was recorded a few times. The chain combines TRBV18 with TRBJ2-2; a possible D gene is TRBD2 (5 bases). CDR1 and CDR2 from the germline V gene are KGHSH and LQKENI. There are 14 residues in the CDR3. Trimming removed 6 bases from V and 6 bases from J, with 14 bases in between. The CDR3 DNA sequence: TGTGCCAGCTCTCTGAACTTGGAGGCCGGGGAGCTGTTTTTT. It specifies CASSLNLEAGELFF.